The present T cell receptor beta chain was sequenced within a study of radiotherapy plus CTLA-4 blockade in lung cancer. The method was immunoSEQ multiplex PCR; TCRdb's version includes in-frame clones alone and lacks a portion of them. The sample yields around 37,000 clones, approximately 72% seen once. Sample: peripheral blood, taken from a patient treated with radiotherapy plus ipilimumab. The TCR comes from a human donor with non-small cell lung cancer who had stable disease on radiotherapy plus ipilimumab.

CDR3 sequence (DNA): TGCGCCAGCAGCCAGGGGGACAGGGGCAATCAGCCCCAGCATTTT. This sequence encodes CASSQGDRGNQPQHF. The chain couples TRBV4-1 to TRBJ1-5, with 9 positions matching TRBD1. This CDR3 region has 15 residues. With V trimmed by 3 bases and J by 2 bases, 2 bases remained unmatched. Germline V gene sequence: CDR1 MGHRA, CDR2 YSYEKL.